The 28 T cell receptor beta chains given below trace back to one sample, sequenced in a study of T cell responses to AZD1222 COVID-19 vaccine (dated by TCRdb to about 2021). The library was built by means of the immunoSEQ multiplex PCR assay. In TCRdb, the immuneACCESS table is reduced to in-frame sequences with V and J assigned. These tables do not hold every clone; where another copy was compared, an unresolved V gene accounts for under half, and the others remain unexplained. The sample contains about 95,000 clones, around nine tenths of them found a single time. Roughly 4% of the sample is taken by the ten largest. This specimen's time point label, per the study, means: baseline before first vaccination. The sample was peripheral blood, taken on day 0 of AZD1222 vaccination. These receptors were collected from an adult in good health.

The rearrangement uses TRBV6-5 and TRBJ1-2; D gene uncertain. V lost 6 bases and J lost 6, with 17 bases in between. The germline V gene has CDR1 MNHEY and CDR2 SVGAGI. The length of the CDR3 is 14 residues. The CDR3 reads CASRRDGLPDGYTF. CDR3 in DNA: TGTGCCAGCAGGCGAGATGGACTGCCGGATGGCTACACCTTC.

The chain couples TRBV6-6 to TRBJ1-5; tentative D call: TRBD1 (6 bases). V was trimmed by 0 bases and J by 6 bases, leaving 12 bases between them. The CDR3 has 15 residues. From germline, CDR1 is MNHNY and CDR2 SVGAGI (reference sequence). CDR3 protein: CASSYSGGAGQPQHF. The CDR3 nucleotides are TGTGCCAGCAGTTACTCGGGGGGCGCGGGTCAGCCCCAGCATTTT.

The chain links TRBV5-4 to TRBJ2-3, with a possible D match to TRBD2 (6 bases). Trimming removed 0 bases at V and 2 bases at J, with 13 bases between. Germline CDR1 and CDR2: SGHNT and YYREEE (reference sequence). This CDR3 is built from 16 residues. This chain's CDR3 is CASSLGVGGNTDTQYF. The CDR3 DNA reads TGTGCCAGCAGCTTGGGGGTTGGGGGGAACACAGATACGCAGTATTTT.

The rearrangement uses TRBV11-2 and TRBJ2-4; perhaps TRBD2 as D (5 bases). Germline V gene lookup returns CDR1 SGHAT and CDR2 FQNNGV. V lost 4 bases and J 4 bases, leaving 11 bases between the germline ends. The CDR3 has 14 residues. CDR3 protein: CASSSGLSKNIQYF. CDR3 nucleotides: TGTGCCAGCAGCTCGGGATTATCTAAAAACATTCAGTACTTC.

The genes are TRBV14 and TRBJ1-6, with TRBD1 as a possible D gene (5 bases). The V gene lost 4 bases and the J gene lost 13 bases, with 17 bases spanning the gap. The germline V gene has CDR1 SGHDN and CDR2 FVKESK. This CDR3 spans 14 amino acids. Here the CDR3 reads CASSRMGLGPPLHF. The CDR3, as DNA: TGTGCCAGCAGCCGGATGGGGCTAGGTCCGCCCCTCCACTTT.

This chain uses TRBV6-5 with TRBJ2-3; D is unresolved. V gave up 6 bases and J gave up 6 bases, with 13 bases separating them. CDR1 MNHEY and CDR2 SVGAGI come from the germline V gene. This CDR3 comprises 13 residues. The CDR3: CASRGISVDTQYF. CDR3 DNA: TGTGCCAGCAGGGGCATTTCGGTCGATACGCAGTATTTT.

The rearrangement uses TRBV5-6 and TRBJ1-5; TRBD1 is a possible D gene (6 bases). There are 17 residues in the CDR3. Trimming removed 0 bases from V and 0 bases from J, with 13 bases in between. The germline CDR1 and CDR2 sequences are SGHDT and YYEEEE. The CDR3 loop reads CASSLGTELYSNQPQHF. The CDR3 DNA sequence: TGTGCCAGCAGCTTGGGGACAGAACTATATAGCAATCAGCCCCAGCATTTT.

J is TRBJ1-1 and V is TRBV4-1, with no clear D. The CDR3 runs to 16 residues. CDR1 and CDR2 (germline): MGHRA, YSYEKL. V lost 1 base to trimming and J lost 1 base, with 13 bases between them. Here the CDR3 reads CASSQAMLEGNTEAFF. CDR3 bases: TGCGCCAGCAGCCAAGCCATGTTGGAAGGGAACACTGAAGCTTTCTTT.

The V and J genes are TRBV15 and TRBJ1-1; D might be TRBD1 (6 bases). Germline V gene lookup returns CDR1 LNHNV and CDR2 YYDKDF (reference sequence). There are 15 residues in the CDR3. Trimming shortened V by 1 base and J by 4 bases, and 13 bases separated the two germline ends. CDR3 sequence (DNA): TGTGCCACCAGCAGAGTAGGGGGGCCAGGCACTGAAGCTTTCTTT. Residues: CATSRVGGPGTEAFF.

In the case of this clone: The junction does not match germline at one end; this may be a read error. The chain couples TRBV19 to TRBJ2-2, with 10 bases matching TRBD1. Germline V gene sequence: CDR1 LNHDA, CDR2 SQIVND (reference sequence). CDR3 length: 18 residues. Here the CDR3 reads CASSPDHPGQGRAGELFF. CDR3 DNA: TGTGCCAGTAGTCCGGACCACCCGGGACAGGGGAGAGCCGGAGAGCTGTTTTTT.

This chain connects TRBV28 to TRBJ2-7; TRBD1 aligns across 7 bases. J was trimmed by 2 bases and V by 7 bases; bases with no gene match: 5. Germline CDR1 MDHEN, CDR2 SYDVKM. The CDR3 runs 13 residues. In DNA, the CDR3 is TGTGCCAGCAATCCGGGACAGCCCTACGAGCAGTACTTC. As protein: CASNPGQPYEQYF.

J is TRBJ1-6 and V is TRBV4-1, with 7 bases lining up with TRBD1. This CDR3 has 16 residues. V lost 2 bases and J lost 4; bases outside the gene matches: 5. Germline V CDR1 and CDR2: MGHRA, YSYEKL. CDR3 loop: CASSQTGTVYNSPLHF. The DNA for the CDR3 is TGCGCCAGCAGCCAAACCGGGACAGTGTATAATTCACCCCTCCACTTT.

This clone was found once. The CDR3 here is CASSIRVNTEAFF. The CDR3 DNA follows: TGTGCCAGTAGTATTCGCGTGAACACTGAAGCTTTCTTT. The chain is built from TRBV19 and TRBJ1-1, with D hard to call. Germline CDR1 LNHDA, CDR2 SQIVND (reference sequence). This CDR3 has 13 residues. V was trimmed by 3 bases and J by 0 bases, leaving 5 bases between them.

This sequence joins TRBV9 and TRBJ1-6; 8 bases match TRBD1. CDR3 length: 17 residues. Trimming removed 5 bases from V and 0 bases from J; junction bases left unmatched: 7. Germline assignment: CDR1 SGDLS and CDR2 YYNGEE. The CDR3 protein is CASREGQESSYNSPLHF. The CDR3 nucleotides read TGTGCCAGCAGGGAGGGACAGGAGAGCTCCTATAATTCACCCCTCCACTTT.

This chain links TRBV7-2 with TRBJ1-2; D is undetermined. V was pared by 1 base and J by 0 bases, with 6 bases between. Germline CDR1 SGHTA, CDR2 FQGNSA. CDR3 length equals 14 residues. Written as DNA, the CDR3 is TGTGCCAGCAGCTTAGGATTGACTAACTATGGCTACACCTTC. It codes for CASSLGLTNYGYTF.

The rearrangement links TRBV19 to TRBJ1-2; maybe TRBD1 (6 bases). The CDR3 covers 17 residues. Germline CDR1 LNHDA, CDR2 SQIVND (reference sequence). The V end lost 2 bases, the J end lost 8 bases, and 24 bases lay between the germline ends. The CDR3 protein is CASSITAQGLGSRGYTF. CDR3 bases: TGTGCCAGTAGTATAACAGCTCAGGGGTTAGGCTCTCGGGGCTACACCTTC.

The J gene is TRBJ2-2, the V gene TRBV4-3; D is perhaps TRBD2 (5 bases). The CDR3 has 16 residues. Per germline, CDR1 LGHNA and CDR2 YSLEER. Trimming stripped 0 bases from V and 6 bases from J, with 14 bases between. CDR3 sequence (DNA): TGCGCCAGCAGCCAAGAGGCCCTAGCTCTGGCCGGGGAGCTGTTTTTT. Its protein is CASSQEALALAGELFF.

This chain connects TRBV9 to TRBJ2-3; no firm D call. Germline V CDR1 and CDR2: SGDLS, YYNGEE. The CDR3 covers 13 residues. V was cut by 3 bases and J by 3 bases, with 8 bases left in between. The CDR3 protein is CASSAPSTDTQYF. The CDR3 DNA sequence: TGTGCCAGCAGCGCGCCCTCGACAGATACGCAGTATTTT.

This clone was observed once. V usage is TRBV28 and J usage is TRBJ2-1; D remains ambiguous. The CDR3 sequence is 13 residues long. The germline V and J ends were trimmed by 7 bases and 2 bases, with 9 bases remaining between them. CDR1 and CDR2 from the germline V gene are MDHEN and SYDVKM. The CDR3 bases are TGTGCCAGCATGAAATTCCCCTACAATGAGCAGTTCTTC. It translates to CASMKFPYNEQFF.

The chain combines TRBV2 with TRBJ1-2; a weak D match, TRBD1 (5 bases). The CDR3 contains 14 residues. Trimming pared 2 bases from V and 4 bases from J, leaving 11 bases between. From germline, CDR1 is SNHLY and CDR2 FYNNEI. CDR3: CASSETGDLYGYTF. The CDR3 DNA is TGTGCCAGCAGTGAAACCGGGGACCTCTATGGCTACACCTTC.

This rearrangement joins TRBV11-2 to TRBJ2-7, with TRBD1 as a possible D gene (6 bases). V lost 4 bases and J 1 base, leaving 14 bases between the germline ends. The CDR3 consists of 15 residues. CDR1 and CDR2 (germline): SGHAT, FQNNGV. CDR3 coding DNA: TGTGCCAGCAGCTGGGGGCTGGGGCGATCCTACGAGCAGTACTTC. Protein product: CASSWGLGRSYEQYF.

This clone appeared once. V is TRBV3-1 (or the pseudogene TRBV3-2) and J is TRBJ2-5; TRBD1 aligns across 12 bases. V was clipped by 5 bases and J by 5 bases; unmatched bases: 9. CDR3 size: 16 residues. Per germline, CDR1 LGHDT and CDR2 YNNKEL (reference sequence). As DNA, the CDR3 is TGTGCCAGCAGCTTTCGGCCGGGACAGGGGGCTGAGACCCAGTACTTC. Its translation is CASSFRPGQGAETQYF.

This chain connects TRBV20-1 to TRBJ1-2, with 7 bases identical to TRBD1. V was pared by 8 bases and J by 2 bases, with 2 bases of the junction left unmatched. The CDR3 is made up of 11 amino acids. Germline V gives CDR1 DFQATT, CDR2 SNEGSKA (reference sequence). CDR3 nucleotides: TGCAGTTCGACAGGGAACTATGGCTACACCTTC. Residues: CSSTGNYGYTF.

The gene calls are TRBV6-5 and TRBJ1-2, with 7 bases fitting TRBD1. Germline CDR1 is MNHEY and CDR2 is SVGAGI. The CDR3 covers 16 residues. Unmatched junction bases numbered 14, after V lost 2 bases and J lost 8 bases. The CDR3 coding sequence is TGTGCCAGCAGTTACAGTAGGGGGCAGGCCGCGGAGGGCTACACCTTC. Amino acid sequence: CASSYSRGQAAEGYTF.

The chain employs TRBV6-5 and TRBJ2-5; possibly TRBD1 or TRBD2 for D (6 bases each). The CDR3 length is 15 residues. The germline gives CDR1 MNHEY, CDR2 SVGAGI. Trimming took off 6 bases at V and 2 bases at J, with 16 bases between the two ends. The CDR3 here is CASSEIGGTQETQYF. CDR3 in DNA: TGTGCCAGCAGCGAGATAGGGGGGACGCAAGAGACCCAGTACTTC.

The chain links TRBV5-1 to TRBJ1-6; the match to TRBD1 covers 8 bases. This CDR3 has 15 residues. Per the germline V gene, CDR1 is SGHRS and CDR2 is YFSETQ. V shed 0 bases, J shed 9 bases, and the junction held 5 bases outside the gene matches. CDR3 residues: CASSLALGQGSPLHF. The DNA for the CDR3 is TGCGCCAGCAGCTTGGCCTTAGGACAGGGTTCACCCCTCCACTTT. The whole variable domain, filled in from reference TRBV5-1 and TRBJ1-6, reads KAGVTQTPRYLIKTRGQQVTLSCSPISGHRSVSWYQQTPGQGLQFLFEYFSETQRNKGNFPGRFSGRQFSNSRSEMNVSTLELGDSALYLCASSLALGQGSPLHFGNGTRLTVT.

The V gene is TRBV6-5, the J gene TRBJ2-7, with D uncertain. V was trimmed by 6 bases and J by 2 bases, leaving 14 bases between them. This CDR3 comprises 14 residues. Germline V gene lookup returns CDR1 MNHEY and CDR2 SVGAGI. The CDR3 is CASRSSGLPYEQYF. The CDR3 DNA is TGTGCCAGCAGGTCGTCTGGGCTACCCTACGAGCAGTACTTC.

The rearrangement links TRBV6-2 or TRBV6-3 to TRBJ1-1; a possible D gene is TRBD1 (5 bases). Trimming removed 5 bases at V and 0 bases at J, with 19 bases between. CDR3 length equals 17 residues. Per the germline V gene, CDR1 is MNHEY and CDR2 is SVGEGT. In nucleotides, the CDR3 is TGTGCCAGCAGTCCACGTCCGCAGGGATTCGTGAACACTGAAGCTTTCTTT. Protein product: CASSPRPQGFVNTEAFF.